The T cell receptor (beta chain) under discussion was sequenced for a study of T cell responses to AZD1222 COVID-19 vaccine. Study-level results: White British people made up most donors, females outnumbered males, and clonal diversity was possibly underestimated. The breadth and depth of Spike-specific TCRs increased once two AZD1222 doses had been given. It was only a handful of AZD1222 recipients who were seropositive at baseline. Epitopes outside B.1.351 and B.1.1.7 mutated regions reportedly drew nearly half of spike TCRs.

The repertoire was sequenced with immunoSEQ multiplex PCR; TCRdb's copy has only in-frame clones and lacks some. The table records around 110,000 clones, around 91% of them present only once. A note on this clone: Antigen: not known. Other DNA variants within this sample encode the same CDR3.

The length of the CDR3 is 14 residues. Germline assignment: CDR1 SGHRS and CDR2 YFSETQ. J lost 6 bases, V lost 4 bases, and 4 bases had no gene match. The TCR was taken from an adult in good health. This sequence joins TRBV5-1 and TRBJ2-3; 11 positions match TRBD1. The sequenced sample was peripheral blood, obtained on day 0 of AZD1222 vaccination. Written as DNA, the CDR3 is TGCGCCAGCAGCCTTGGACAGGGGGCCGATACGCAGTATTTT. Amino acids: CASSLGQGADTQYF.